This TCR beta chain originates from a study of OX40 agonist ivuxolimab in advanced cancers. The wider study: Patients were 82.7% male with ages about 23 to 90, mean about 60.

Trimming at V came to 2 bases and at J to 4 bases, leaving 2 bases not matched to a gene. The CDR3 is 15 amino acids. Germline loops: CDR1 SGHNT, CDR2 YYREEE (reference sequence). Only in-frame clones appear in the TCRdb table, and some are missing; sequencing was by immunoSEQ multiplex PCR. The sample lists about 46,000 clones; 70% to 90% were seen once. The rearrangement links TRBV5-4 to TRBJ2-2, with 10 positions matching TRBD2. The sample in question was CD4+ or CD8+ T cells sorted from blood, obtained in a trial of the OX40 agonist ivuxolimab. The receptor was isolated from an adult with an advanced solid tumor such as melanoma, head and neck, liver or kidney cancer. The CDR3 region is CASSLRLAGTGELFF. DNA of the CDR3: TGTGCCAGCAGCTTAAGACTAGCGGGCACCGGGGAGCTGTTTTTT. Variable domain in full (rest from reference TRBV5-4 and TRBJ2-2): ETGVTQSPTHLIKTRGQQVTLRCSSQSGHNTVSWYQQALGQGPQFIFQYYREEENGRGNFPPRFSGLQFPNYSSELNVNALELDDSALYLCASSLRLAGTGELFFGEGSRLTVL.